The text below deals with one TCR beta chain. Its antigen is as yet unknown. This sample is part of a study of shared clonotypes between healthy human individuals. Sorted subsets were amplified in replicate PCRs using around 220 ng DNA, 30,000 to 35,000 T cell genomes. This table comes from immunoSEQ multiplex PCR, and its TCRdb copy is limited to in-frame clones, with some not included. This repertoire shows more than 2,000,000 clones, 85% to 95% found once; its top ten account for 0.35% to 0.45%. Study-level points and caveats: Around 5.4% of naive CD4 clonotypes were common to a few donors. Exclusively blood specimens were collected; tissue repertoires likely differ. Compared with memory subsets, naive subsets generally had larger estimated richness.

The ends were cut back, 8 bases at V and 4 bases at J, with 17 bases in the middle. Germline CDR1 is GTSNPN and CDR2 is SVGIG (reference sequence). This CDR3 has 14 amino acids. The sequence was obtained from a man between 18 and 35 years old in good health. Some clones in this sample may be carry-over from other donors' samples. This chain links TRBV30 with TRBJ2-2; D unclear. The source material was naive CD4+ T cells from PBMCs. As to subset: CD45RA+ positively selected. CDR3: CAVRDLVSTGELFF. The CDR3 DNA reads TGTGCCGTAAGAGATCTAGTTAGCACCGGGGAGCTGTTTTTT.